This T cell receptor (beta chain) was observed in a study of breast tumors, draining lymph nodes, adjacent tissues. Samples came from axillary lymph nodes draining the breast cancer. TCRdb re-called the multiplex PCR reads with MiXCR, one entry per CDR3 protein. The sample shows some 150,000 distinct CDR3 sequences, more than 25% of them seen only once. CDR3 size: 17 residues. Trimming took 2 bases from V and 6 from J, leaving 21 bases between them. Sequenced input: axillary lymph node tissue. The genes are TRBV12-3 or TRBV12-4 and TRBJ2-3; weak D call: TRBD1 (6 bases). This clonotype originated in a female donor with breast cancer. Some clones in this sample may be carry-over from other donors' samples. The CDR3 region is CASSLPSTGVSADTQYF. The DNA of the CDR3 is TGTGCCAGCAGTTTACCTTCGACAGGAGTGTCCGCGGATACGCAGTATTTT.